This T cell receptor beta chain was documented in a study of blood T cell repertoires in COVID-19. Study at large: The study drew acute and convalescent COVID-19 samples from the United States, Italy and Spain. PBMCs, B-cell-depleted T cells, or T cells were the source of the cDNA or gDNA that made up the material.

V lost 5 bases and J 0 bases, leaving 11 bases between the germline ends. There are 15 residues in the CDR3. Germline V gene data show CDR1 as MDHEN and CDR2 as SYDVKM. Original data processing: Nucleated cell counts were estimated from reference gene primer amplification. Assay used: immunoSEQ multiplex PCR; TCRdb lists only in-frame clones, some missing. V, J and clone size are those of that table, while D and trimming were read from the DNA. The data contain about 29,000 clones, around 90% of them singletons. This chain uses TRBV28 with TRBJ1-5; D gene uncertain. The sequence came from a human donor in a cohort sampled during active COVID-19. Sequenced: peripheral blood. The CDR3 coding sequence is TGTGCCAGCAGTCCCCCACTGAATAGCAATCAGCCCCAGCATTTT. It is translated as CASSPPLNSNQPQHF. The variable domain in full, with the rest retrieved from reference TRBV28 and TRBJ1-5, is DVKVTQSSRYLVKRTGEKVFLECVQDMDHENMFWYRQDPGLGLRLIYFSYDVKMKEKGDIPEGYSVSREKKERFSLILESASTNQTSMYLCASSPPLNSNQPQHFGDGTRLSIL.